These 27 T cell receptor beta chains were sequenced from one sample in a study of siplizumab effects on memory and regulatory T cells. The method was immunoSEQ multiplex PCR; TCRdb's version includes in-frame clones alone and lacks a portion of them. The data hold over 65,000 clones, with 85% to 95% observed a single time. The specimen sequenced was CD8+ T cells sorted from blood. Every receptor here comes from a human donor in good health.

This clone occurred once. V and J are TRBV15 and TRBJ2-7, with D perhaps being TRBD1 or TRBD2 (5 bases each). The CDR3 loop spans 13 amino acids. Deletions cut 3 bases from V and 6 bases from J, with 12 bases between. CDR1 is LNHNV and CDR2 is YYDKDF in the germline V gene (reference sequence). CDR3: CATSRTAGGEQYF. The CDR3 DNA is TGTGCCACCAGCAGGACTGCTGGGGGCGAGCAGTACTTC.

The V gene is TRBV11-2, the J gene TRBJ1-1; D may be TRBD1 (5 bases). Trimming removed 2 bases from V and 1 base from J, with 17 bases in between. This CDR3 contains 17 residues. Germline V lookup: CDR1 SGHAT, CDR2 FQNNGV. As DNA, the CDR3 is TGTGCCAGCAGCTTACCCCCCGTCGGGGCACCGAACACTGAAGCTTTCTTT. Translation: CASSLPPVGAPNTEAFF.

The gene calls are TRBV4-2 and TRBJ2-1, with no clear D. CDR1 and CDR2 (germline): LGHNA, YNFKEQ. CDR3 size: 16 residues. Trimming took off 5 bases at V and 4 bases at J, with 18 bases between the two ends. The CDR3 sequence is CASSSRANHPYNEQFF. The DNA for the CDR3 is TGTGCCAGCAGCTCTAGAGCCAACCACCCTTACAATGAGCAGTTCTTC.

The chain joins TRBV6-6 to TRBJ2-7; maybe TRBD2 (6 bases). V lost 4 bases and J lost 3, with 10 bases in between. Per the germline V gene, CDR1 is MNHNY and CDR2 is SVGAGI (reference sequence). This CDR3 spans 13 amino acids. The DNA for the CDR3 is TGTGCCAGCAGTTCACGCGGGAACTACGAGCAGTACTTC. Amino acids: CASSSRGNYEQYF.

This clone was observed a few times. In nucleotides, the CDR3 is TGTGCCAGCAGCTTAGGGTTTAGCGGGAGGGATACGCAGTATTTT. Encoded protein: CASSLGFSGRDTQYF. The rearrangement links TRBV7-2 to TRBJ2-3, with 10 bases that match TRBD2. The trim removed 1 base at V and 6 bases at J, leaving 4 bases unmatched. In germline, CDR1 is SGHTA, CDR2 FQGNSA. The CDR3 spans 15 residues.

The rearrangement links TRBV4-1 to TRBJ2-7; 10 nucleotides line up with TRBD2. The CDR3 has 16 amino acids. The V and J ends lost 0 bases and 7 bases, in that order; junction bases with no gene match: 9. Germline assignment: CDR1 MGHRA and CDR2 YSYEKL. The CDR3, as DNA: TGCGCCAGCAGCCAAGACGGCCTAGCGGGAGTTAGGGAGCAGTACTTC. Translation gives CASSQDGLAGVREQYF.

In regard to this clone: At one of its ends the junction is not consistent with the germline gene, which may arise from a read error. The rearrangement links TRBV7-7 to TRBJ2-1; 9 bases agree with TRBD2. The CDR3 sequence is 16 residues long. Germline loops: CDR1 SSHAT, CDR2 FNYEAQ (reference sequence). This chain's CDR3 is CASSLGGRGSYNEQFF. In nucleotides, the CDR3 is TGTGCTAGCAGCTTGGGCGGGAGGGGATCCTACAATGAGCAGTTCTTC.

The genes are TRBV10-2 and TRBJ2-5, with a tentative D call TRBD2 (6 bases). Looked up from germline, CDR1 is WSHSY and CDR2 is SAAADI. This CDR3 comprises 14 residues. Trimming took off 2 bases at V and 1 base at J, with 8 bases between the two ends. The CDR3 bases are TGCGCCAGCAGTGAGGGGGGGATCCAAGAGACCCAGTACTTC. Amino acid sequence: CASSEGGIQETQYF.

The genes are TRBV5-4 and TRBJ1-2; tentatively, D is TRBD1 (5 bases). Germline V gene sequence: CDR1 SGHNT, CDR2 YYREEE (reference sequence). Between the trimmed V and J ends, which lost 6 bases and 2 bases, there was a span of 8 bases. CDR3 length: 12 amino acids. The CDR3 region is CASTGGNYGYTF. CDR3 in DNA: TGTGCCAGCACTGGGGGGAACTATGGCTACACCTTC. Full variable domain (outside the CDR3, taken from reference TRBV5-4 and TRBJ1-2): ETGVTQSPTHLIKTRGQQVTLRCSSQSGHNTVSWYQQALGQGPQFIFQYYREEENGRGNFPPRFSGLQFPNYSSELNVNALELDDSALYLCASTGGNYGYTFGSGTRLTVV.

V is TRBV7-3 and J is TRBJ2-3; 13 positions match TRBD2. CDR1 and CDR2 from the germline V gene are SGHTA and FQGTGA. Trimming took 4 bases from V and 0 from J; bases not matched to a gene: 1. This CDR3 has 16 amino acids. CDR3 amino acids: CASSSGLAGSTDTQYF. The CDR3 bases are TGTGCCAGCAGCTCGGGACTAGCGGGGAGCACAGATACGCAGTATTTT. Full variable domain (outside the CDR3, taken from reference TRBV7-3 and TRBJ2-3): GAGVSQTPSNKVTEKGKYVELRCDPISGHTALYWYRQSLGQGPEFLIYFQGTGAADDSGLPNDRFFAVRPEGSVSTLKIQRTERGDSAVYLCASSSGLAGSTDTQYFGPGTRLTVL.

The chain is built from TRBV28 and TRBJ2-3; D gene uncertain. The CDR3 is 15 residues long. Germline lookup yields CDR1 MDHEN and CDR2 SYDVKM. Trimming shortened V by 1 base and J by 2 bases, and 10 bases separated the two germline ends. The CDR3 DNA reads TGTGCCAGCAGTTTATATGGGGTTTCCACAGATACGCAGTATTTT. Translated, it gives CASSLYGVSTDTQYF.

The chain couples TRBV7-9 to TRBJ2-7, with D unclear. The V gene lost 7 bases and the J gene lost 5 bases, with 21 bases spanning the gap. Germline lookup yields CDR1 SEHNR and CDR2 FQNEAQ (reference sequence). CDR3 length: 15 amino acids. The chain's CDR3 is CASTLSPFPGDEQYF. The CDR3 DNA reads as TGTGCCAGCACCCTTAGTCCGTTCCCGGGCGACGAGCAGTACTTC. Variable domain in full (rest from reference TRBV7-9 and TRBJ2-7): DTGVSQNPRHKITKRGQNVTFRCDPISEHNRLYWYRQTLGQGPEFLTYFQNEAQLEKSRLLSDRFSAERPKGSFSTLEIQRTEQGDSAMYLCASTLSPFPGDEQYFGPGTRLTVT.

The gene calls are TRBV21-1 and TRBJ2-5. TRBV21-1 has pseudogene status. CDR3 size: 10 residues. The CDR3 nucleotides read TGTGCCAGCAGCAAAGAGACCCAGTACTTC. This codes for CASSKETQYF.

The CDR3 DNA reads as TGTGCCATCGACGGGGACAGGGGGCCATACAATGAGCAGTTCTTC. Residues: CAIDGDRGPYNEQFF. The rearrangement uses TRBV6-6 and TRBJ2-1, with 12 bases fitting TRBD1. This CDR3 is 15 amino acids long. The J segment lost 4 bases and the V segment lost 10 bases, leaving 8 bases of the junction unmatched. Germline CDR1 is MNHNY and CDR2 is SVGAGI (reference sequence).

The J gene is TRBJ2-7, the V gene TRBV4-1; 12 bases are shared with TRBD1. The germline V gene encodes CDR1 MGHRA and CDR2 YSYEKL. V gave up 5 bases and J gave up 5 bases; unmatched junction bases: 10. The CDR3 consists of 16 residues. The CDR3 spells CASSMRAGQGADEQYF. CDR3 nucleotide sequence: TGCGCCAGCAGCATGCGAGCGGGACAGGGGGCGGACGAGCAGTACTTC.

The chain joins TRBV19 to TRBJ1-1; TRBD1 matches 7 bases. Germline V gene data show CDR1 as LNHDA and CDR2 as SQIVND (reference sequence). The CDR3 is made up of 13 amino acids. Germline trimming cut 4 bases from V and 4 bases from J; bases unmatched to any gene: 3. CDR3 nucleotide sequence: TGTGCCAGTAGTAACCAGGGGGGCACTGAAGCTTTCTTT. Translated: CASSNQGGTEAFF.

The chain is built from TRBV27 and TRBJ2-4; 9 bases line up with TRBD1. CDR3 length: 16 residues. The J segment lost 7 bases and the V segment lost 5 bases, leaving 12 bases of the junction unmatched. Germline CDR1 reads MNHEY; CDR2 reads SMNVEV (reference sequence). The CDR3 spells CASSRNPGQGLNIQYF. The DNA of the CDR3 is TGTGCCAGCAGTCGAAACCCGGGACAGGGACTTAACATTCAGTACTTC.

The chain couples TRBV27 to TRBJ1-2; D unresolved. Trimming pared 6 bases from V and 3 bases from J, leaving 14 bases between. The germline V gene has CDR1 MNHEY and CDR2 SMNVEV (reference sequence). The CDR3 covers 14 residues. CDR3 sequence: CASSYGGQYYGYTF. CDR3 bases: TGTGCCAGCAGCTACGGCGGGCAGTACTATGGCTACACCTTC.

This chain joins TRBV5-8 and TRBJ2-7; perhaps TRBD1 as D (6 bases). The CDR3 totals 12 residues. The V gene's germline CDR1 is SGHTS and CDR2 YDEGEE. V dropped 4 bases and J dropped 3 bases, with 8 bases sitting between them. CDR3 coding DNA: TGTGCCAGCAGCCAGGACAGCTACGAGCAGTACTTC. It is translated as CASSQDSYEQYF.

The chain combines TRBV19 with TRBJ2-4; TRBD1 might be the D (5 bases). The V end lost 4 bases, the J end lost 0 bases, and 19 bases lay between the germline ends. The CDR3 runs to 18 residues. Looked up from germline, CDR1 is LNHDA and CDR2 is SQIVND (reference sequence). The CDR3, as DNA: TGTGCCAGTAGTAGGACATCACCTATGCAGCTAGCCAAAAACATTCAGTACTTC. Translated, it gives CASSRTSPMQLAKNIQYF.

The chain links TRBV7-2 to TRBJ2-5; TRBD1 matches 9 bases. The J call may be wrong; the DNA end is better matched by TRBJ2-7. Germline V gene data show CDR1 as SGHTA and CDR2 as FQGNSA. The CDR3 loop spans 17 amino acids. CDR3 protein: CASSLTNRGPSPYEQYF. Written as DNA, the CDR3 is TGTGCCAGCAGCTTAACAAACAGGGGGCCGTCCCCCTACGAGCAGTACTTC.

The gene calls are TRBV10-3 and TRBJ2-2; TRBD2 matches 9 bases. Germline V CDR1 and CDR2: ENHRY, SYGVKD. The CDR3 spans 17 residues. The trim removed 6 bases at V and 2 bases at J, leaving 10 bases unmatched. The CDR3 spells CAISTRILAGNTGELFF. CDR3 sequence (DNA): TGTGCCATCAGCACACGCATACTAGCGGGTAACACCGGGGAGCTGTTTTTT.

The V and J genes are TRBV9 and TRBJ2-6; 8 bases are a match to TRBD2. The trim removed 0 bases at V and 0 bases at J, leaving 8 bases unmatched. The CDR3 spans 19 residues. Looked up from germline, CDR1 is SGDLS and CDR2 is YYNGEE. In DNA, the CDR3 is TGTGCCAGCAGCGTAGCTGGAGCGGGAGTTAGCTCTGGGGCCAACGTCCTGACTTTC. This sequence encodes CASSVAGAGVSSGANVLTF.

The rearrangement joins TRBV7-6 to TRBJ2-7; either TRBD1 or TRBD2 may fit D (5 bases each). This CDR3 is 15 amino acids long. Germline CDR1 SGHVS, CDR2 FNYEAQ. V lost 1 base and J lost 4, with 14 bases in between. The CDR3 protein is CASSLDRDPEYEQYF. The CDR3 DNA reads TGTGCCAGCAGCTTAGACCGGGACCCCGAATACGAGCAGTACTTC. Full variable domain (remainder filled in from reference TRBV7-6 and TRBJ2-7): GAGVSQSPRYKVTKRGQDVALRCDPISGHVSLYWYRQALGQGPEFLTYFNYEAQQDKSGLPNDRFSAERPEGSISTLTIQRTEQRDSAMYRCASSLDRDPEYEQYFGPGTRLTVT.

The CDR3 sequence is CASRLRQGVTEAFF. Written as DNA, the CDR3 is TGTGCCAGCAGACTGAGACAGGGGGTTACTGAAGCTTTCTTT. The chain recombines TRBV19 with TRBJ1-1; TRBD1 matches 9 bases. Germline V lookup: CDR1 LNHDA, CDR2 SQIVND (reference sequence). The J segment lost 5 bases and the V segment lost 9 bases, leaving 10 bases of the junction unmatched. This CDR3 has 14 amino acids.

This clone was detected once. The chain is built from TRBV4-1 and TRBJ2-7; D is undetermined. Germline V gene data show CDR1 as MGHRA and CDR2 as YSYEKL. This CDR3 is 13 amino acids long. The V and J ends lost 4 bases and 0 bases respectively, with 7 bases between them. Here the CDR3 DNA reads TGCGCCAGCAGCCCCCCACTCTCCTACGAGCAGTACTTC. This codes for CASSPPLSYEQYF.

The V call is TRBV21-1, the J call TRBJ2-1; TRBD1 is taken as the D call from the table, unchecked against the DNA. TRBV21-1 is assigned pseudogene status. This CDR3 has 18 residues. CDR3 residues: CASSKDFIQGQGYNEQFF. The DNA for the CDR3 is TGTGCCAGCAGCAAAGATTTTATTCAGGGACAGGGTTACAATGAGCAGTTCTTC.